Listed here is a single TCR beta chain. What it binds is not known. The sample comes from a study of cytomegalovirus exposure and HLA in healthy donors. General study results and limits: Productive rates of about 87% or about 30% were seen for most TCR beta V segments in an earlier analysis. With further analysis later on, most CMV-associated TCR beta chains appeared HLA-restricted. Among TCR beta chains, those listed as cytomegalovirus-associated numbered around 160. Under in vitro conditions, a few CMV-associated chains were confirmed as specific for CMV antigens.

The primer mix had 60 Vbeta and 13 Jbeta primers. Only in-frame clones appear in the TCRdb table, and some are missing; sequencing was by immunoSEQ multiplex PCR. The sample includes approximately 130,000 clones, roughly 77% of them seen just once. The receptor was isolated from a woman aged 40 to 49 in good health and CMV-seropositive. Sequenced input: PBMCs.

CDR3 protein: CSVEIPGADTQYF. The CDR3 nucleotides are TGCAGCGTTGAGATCCCAGGGGCAGATACGCAGTATTTT. This rearrangement joins TRBV29-1 to TRBJ2-3; TRBD1 is a possible D gene (6 bases). Trimming took off 3 bases at V and 4 bases at J, with 11 bases between the two ends. The germline V gene encodes CDR1 SQVTM and CDR2 ANQGSEA. This CDR3 is 13 amino acids long.